The 26 T cell receptor beta chains below were found in one sample sequenced in a study of blood T cell repertoires in COVID-19. Using immunoSEQ multiplex PCR, the repertoire was profiled, and TCRdb retains in-frame clones only, with some absent. This sample has approximately 100,000 clones, with roughly 80% found just once. Sequenced sample: peripheral blood. All receptors come from a human donor in a cohort sampled during active COVID-19.

The chain uses TRBV6-5 and TRBJ1-3; no definite D call. The CDR3 runs 14 residues. Germline V gene lookup returns CDR1 MNHEY and CDR2 SVGAGI. Trimming removed 6 bases at V and 4 bases at J, with 13 bases between. As DNA, the CDR3 is TGTGCCAGCAGGGGAGAGGGCGCGGGAAACACCATATATTTT. Translation gives CASRGEGAGNTIYF.

The V call is TRBV3-1 (or the pseudogene TRBV3-2), the J call TRBJ1-1; possibly TRBD1 for D (6 bases). Trimming left V 6 bases short and J 0 bases short, with 14 bases between. The CDR3 contains 15 residues. From germline, CDR1 is LGHDT and CDR2 YNNKEL (reference sequence). CDR3 DNA: TGTGCCAGCAGTCAAAGGGGGAGAATGAACACTGAAGCTTTCTTT. Translating it yields CASSQRGRMNTEAFF.

V and J are TRBV7-2 and TRBJ1-5, with TRBD1 identical over 7 bases. Germline CDR1 SGHTA, CDR2 FQGNSA. V was pared by 6 bases and J by 0 bases, with 5 bases of the junction left unmatched. CDR3 length: 15 amino acids. This CDR3 is CASRLDRSSNQPQHF. The CDR3 region has the DNA TGTGCCAGCAGACTGGACAGGTCTAGCAATCAGCCCCAGCATTTT.

The gene calls are TRBV2 and TRBJ2-5, with 12 bases lining up with TRBD2. CDR1 is SNHLY, CDR2 FYNNEI, per germline. This CDR3 has 15 residues. V lost 7 bases, J lost 2 bases, and 5 bases stayed unmatched. The chain's CDR3 is CASTNGLAGQETQYF. The CDR3 DNA reads TGTGCCAGCACTAATGGACTAGCGGGGCAAGAGACCCAGTACTTC. Looking up the rest from reference TRBV2 and TRBJ2-5 gives the full variable domain: EPEVTQTPSHQVTQMGQEVILRCVPISNHLYFYWYRQILGQKVEFLVSFYNNEISEKSEIFDDQFSVERPDGSNFTLKIRSTKLEDSAMYFCASTNGLAGQETQYFGPGTRLLVL.

The table lists this clone with a count of one. The chain recombines TRBV7-3 with TRBJ2-7, with 10 bases fitting TRBD1. The CDR3 length is 14 residues. J lost 7 bases, V lost 5 bases, and 8 bases had no gene match. CDR1 SGHTA and CDR2 FQGTGA come from the germline V gene. CDR3 protein: CASSPGTGVREQYF. The DNA for the CDR3 is TGTGCCAGCAGCCCCGGGACAGGGGTGAGGGAGCAGTACTTC.

The chain links TRBV6-6 to TRBJ1-1, with a tentative D call TRBD1 (6 bases). The germline V gene has CDR1 MNHNY and CDR2 SVGAGI (reference sequence). There are 15 residues in the CDR3. Trimming shortened V by 6 bases and J by 1 base, and 15 bases separated the two germline ends. The CDR3 bases are TGTGCCAGCAGCCTCAAGTTACAGGGGAACACTGAAGCTTTCTTT. It encodes CASSLKLQGNTEAFF.

This clone has only one observation. V gene TRBV28 combines with J gene TRBJ1-2, with unresolved D. This CDR3 is built from 14 residues. From germline, CDR1 is MDHEN and CDR2 SYDVKM. V lost 5 bases, J lost 7 bases, and 17 bases lay in between. CDR3: CASSLLTRFGGYTF. Written as DNA, the CDR3 is TGTGCCAGCAGTCTCCTCACAAGATTTGGTGGCTACACCTTC.

This clone is a singleton in its sample. The V gene is TRBV5-1, the J gene TRBJ1-1; 9 nucleotides align to TRBD1. The CDR3 length is 18 residues. V was pared by 0 bases and J by 3 bases, with 12 bases of the junction left unmatched. Germline CDR1 and CDR2: SGHRS and YFSETQ. The CDR3 DNA is TGCGCCAGCAGCTTGGAAACCGGGACAGGGTATGGTGACACTGAAGCTTTCTTT. Its protein product is CASSLETGTGYGDTEAFF.

The chain carries TRBV19 and TRBJ2-3; D unclear. Germline loops: CDR1 LNHDA, CDR2 SQIVND (reference sequence). Trimming took 2 bases from V and 0 from J, leaving 6 bases between them. The CDR3 runs to 14 residues. CDR3 protein: CASSIMSSTDTQYF. For the CDR3, the DNA is TGTGCCAGTAGTATAATGAGCAGCACAGATACGCAGTATTTT. Based on the CDR3 plus reference TRBV19 and TRBJ2-3, the full variable domain is DGGITQSPKYLFRKEGQNVTLSCEQNLNHDAMYWYRQDPGQGLRLIYYSQIVNDFQKGDIAEGYSVSREKKESFPLTVTSAQKNPTAFYLCASSIMSSTDTQYFGPGTRLTVL.

Comment on this clone: A far larger clone is only one base removed, so a read error is likely. The chain employs TRBV12-3 or TRBV12-4 and TRBJ2-5; D not resolved. The CDR3 is made up of 11 amino acids. This chain's CDR3 is CASCFEETQYF. The CDR3 DNA is TGTGCCAGCTGTTTTGAGGAGACCCAGTACTTC.

The chain recombines TRBV4-1 with TRBJ2-6; TRBD1 matches 7 bases. Trimming cost V 3 bases and J 0 bases; bases outside gene matches: 8. Germline values: CDR1 MGHRA, CDR2 YSYEKL. This CDR3 has 18 residues. Written as DNA, the CDR3 is TGCGCCAGCAGCCACCCGGGACAGATGGACTCTGGGGCCAACGTCCTGACTTTC. This translates into CASSHPGQMDSGANVLTF.

The gene calls are TRBV11-3 and TRBJ1-1; D gene ambiguous. The germline gives CDR1 SGHNT, CDR2 YENEEA. CDR3 length: 14 amino acids. V was clipped by 0 bases and J by 1 base, with 6 bases between them. CDR3 DNA: TGTGCCAGCAGCTTAGACCCATCGAACACTGAAGCTTTCTTT. This translates into CASSLDPSNTEAFF.

This clone was observed a handful of times. This chain's CDR3 is CASSPGTGPNSPLHF. DNA for the CDR3: TGTGCCAGCAGCCCCGGGACAGGGCCGAATTCACCCCTCCACTTT. This chain uses TRBV7-2 with TRBJ1-6; 9 positions agree with TRBD1. Germline V CDR1 and CDR2: SGHTA, FQGNSA. J gave up 7 bases and V 5 bases, and 6 bases lay outside the gene matches. The CDR3 spans 15 residues.

The V and J genes are TRBV6-2 or TRBV6-3 and TRBJ1-2, with a weak D call TRBD1 (6 bases). V was trimmed by 5 bases and J by 2 bases, leaving 9 bases between them. The CDR3 runs to 13 residues. Germline CDR1 and CDR2: MNHEY and SVGEGT. CDR3 DNA sequence: TGTGCCAGCAGTAGACAGGCGAACTATGGCTACACCTTC. Translated: CASSRQANYGYTF.

The V and J genes are TRBV5-1 and TRBJ1-1; possible D gene TRBD1, 5 bases. Trimming cost V 0 bases and J 0 bases, with 12 bases left between them. CDR3 length: 16 residues. The germline CDR1 and CDR2 sequences are SGHRS and YFSETQ. CDR3 sequence reads: CASSLEVGTLNTEAFF. CDR3 sequence (DNA): TGCGCCAGCAGCTTGGAGGTAGGGACTCTGAACACTGAAGCTTTCTTT.

The CDR3 reads CAWSVWRPSEEAFF. In DNA form, the CDR3 reads TGTGCCTGGAGTGTATGGAGGCCGTCAGAAGAAGCTTTCTTT. This chain links TRBV30 with TRBJ1-1; D unresolved. The CDR3 is made up of 14 amino acids. CDR1 is GTSNPN, CDR2 SVGIG, per germline (reference sequence). The V end lost 0 bases, the J end lost 8 bases, and 16 bases lay between the germline ends.

The chain has TRBV19 and TRBJ1-4, with D hard to call. From germline, CDR1 is LNHDA and CDR2 SQIVND (reference sequence). V was pared by 4 bases and J by 5 bases, with 14 bases between. CDR3 length: 15 amino acids. CDR3 protein: CASSNPGDPNEKLFF. The CDR3 DNA reads as TGTGCCAGTAGTAACCCGGGAGACCCAAATGAAAAACTGTTTTTT.

This clone showed up just once. The chain uses TRBV7-2 and TRBJ2-4, with D possibly being TRBD2 (5 bases). The ends were cut back, 5 bases at V and 0 bases at J, with 14 bases in the middle. In germline, CDR1 is SGHTA, CDR2 FQGNSA. The CDR3 totals 16 residues. CDR3 protein: CASSSDRGLAKNIQYF. The CDR3 region has the DNA TGTGCCAGCAGCAGCGACCGAGGGCTAGCCAAAAACATTCAGTACTTC.

This clone occurred once. This chain joins TRBV28 and TRBJ1-5; 9 nucleotides match TRBD1. CDR3 length equals 18 residues. Germline loops: CDR1 MDHEN, CDR2 SYDVKM. Trimming cost V 4 bases and J 5 bases; bases outside gene matches: 15. The CDR3 loop is CASSYQTGTGSGDQPQHF. CDR3 DNA: TGTGCCAGCAGTTACCAAACCGGGACAGGGTCGGGAGATCAGCCCCAGCATTTT.

The chain employs TRBV6-5 and TRBJ2-7; D may be TRBD1 (7 bases). In germline, CDR1 is MNHEY, CDR2 SVGAGI. CDR3 length: 15 amino acids. V was cut by 7 bases and J by 0 bases, with 16 bases left in between. CDR3 sequence reads: CASKPQGRSSYEQYF. CDR3 in DNA: TGTGCCAGCAAGCCACAGGGGAGGAGCTCCTACGAGCAGTACTTC.

The V call is TRBV3-1 (or the pseudogene TRBV3-2), the J call TRBJ2-1; D ambiguous. CDR3 size: 12 residues. V lost 1 base to trimming and J lost 12 bases, with 10 bases between them. Per the germline V gene, CDR1 is LGHDT and CDR2 is YNNKEL (reference sequence). CDR3 region: CASSQAYNTQFF. CDR3 nucleotide sequence: TGTGCCAGCAGCCAAGCTTACAATACGCAGTTCTTC.

There are a few counts of this clone. The rearrangement links TRBV30 to TRBJ1-6; 7 positions match TRBD1. J was trimmed by 9 bases and V by 3 bases; bases with no gene match: 8. The CDR3 length is 14 residues. From germline, CDR1 is GTSNPN and CDR2 SVGIG (reference sequence). CDR3 amino acids: CAWRQGLLGSPLHF. For the CDR3, the DNA is TGTGCCTGGAGACAGGGGCTACTAGGTTCACCCCTCCACTTT.

V usage is TRBV4-3 and J usage is TRBJ1-1, with a tentative D call TRBD1 (6 bases). The CDR3 loop spans 15 amino acids. Germline V gives CDR1 LGHNA, CDR2 YSLEER. The ends were cut back, 5 bases at V and 2 bases at J, with 15 bases in the middle. In DNA, the CDR3 is TGCGCCAGCAGCTCAGGGGCGGGGGTAAACACTGAAGCTTTCTTT. It codes for CASSSGAGVNTEAFF.

The chain employs TRBV7-9 and TRBJ2-7; 11 bases are shared with TRBD1. The junction had 4 bases not matched to a gene; V was cut back by 5 bases and J by 1 base. The CDR3 runs to 15 residues. CDR1 SEHNR and CDR2 FQNEAQ come from the germline V gene (reference sequence). Written as DNA, the CDR3 is TGTGCCAGCAGCCCGGGGACAGGGGGTTCCTACGAGCAGTACTTC. This sequence encodes CASSPGTGGSYEQYF.

The rearrangement uses TRBV9 and TRBJ2-1; 8 bases are shared with TRBD1. The CDR3 has 15 residues. After removal of 5 bases from V and 0 bases from J, the junction contained 4 bases not matched to a gene. Germline V gene sequence: CDR1 SGDLS, CDR2 YYNGEE. The CDR3 DNA sequence: TGTGCCAGCAGTGGCGGGACAGGCTCCTACAATGAGCAGTTCTTC. Residues: CASSGGTGSYNEQFF.

This chain joins TRBV5-6 and TRBJ1-4; D is unresolved. Between the trimmed V and J ends, which lost 0 bases and 7 bases, there was a span of 10 bases. CDR1 is SGHDT and CDR2 is YYEEEE in the germline V gene. The CDR3 spans 14 residues. The DNA for the CDR3 is TGTGCCAGCAGCTTGGACGCGGAGGGTGAAAAACTGTTTTTT. This codes for CASSLDAEGEKLFF.